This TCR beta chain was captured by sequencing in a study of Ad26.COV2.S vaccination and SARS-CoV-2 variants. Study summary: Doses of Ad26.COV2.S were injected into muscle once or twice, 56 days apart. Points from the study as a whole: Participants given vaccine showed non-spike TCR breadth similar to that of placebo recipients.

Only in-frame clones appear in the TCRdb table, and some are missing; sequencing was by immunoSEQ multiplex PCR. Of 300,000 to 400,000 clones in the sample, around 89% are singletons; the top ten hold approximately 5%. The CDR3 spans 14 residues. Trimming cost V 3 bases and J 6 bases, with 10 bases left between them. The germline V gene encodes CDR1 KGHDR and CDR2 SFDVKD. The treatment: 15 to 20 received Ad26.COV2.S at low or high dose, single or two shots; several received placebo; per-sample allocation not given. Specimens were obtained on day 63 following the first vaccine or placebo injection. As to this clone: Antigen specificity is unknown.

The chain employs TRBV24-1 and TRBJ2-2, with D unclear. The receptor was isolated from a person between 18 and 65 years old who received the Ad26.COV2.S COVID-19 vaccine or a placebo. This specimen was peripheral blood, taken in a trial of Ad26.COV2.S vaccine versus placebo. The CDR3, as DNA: TGTGCCACCAGTGATCCCGGAGTGTCCGGGGAGCTGTTTTTT. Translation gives CATSDPGVSGELFF.